This T cell receptor (beta chain) was documented in a study of beta chain features in type 1 diabetes. In the study overall: Taken together, all samples contributed 107,917,701 examined sorted cells.

Expressed TCRB transcripts were sequenced, since all the RNA that had been isolated was reverse transcribed. Repertoires were generated with immunoSEQ multiplex PCR, while TCRdb's copy carries only in-frame clones and drops some. The table shows about 410,000 clones, with approximately 15% occurring only once. Whole-study results and caveats: No resolution was reached here on whether HLA type influences TCRB rearrangement. The study found moderately but significantly shorter TCRB CDR3s in all four CD4+ subsets of Type 1 diabetes patients.

A remark on this clone: Its matching antigen is unknown.

Trimming cost V 7 bases and J 1 base, with 14 bases left between them. CDR1 LNHDA and CDR2 SQIVND come from the germline V gene (reference sequence). CDR3 length equals 15 residues. The origin of this receptor is a man younger than 40 in good health. This chain joins TRBV19 and TRBJ2-1, with D perhaps TRBD1 or TRBD2 (6 bases each). Sequencing used naive CD4+ T cells from blood. The CDR3 nucleotides are TGTGCCAGTATGAGACAAGGGGGGTCCTACAATGAGCAGTTCTTC. This gives the protein CASMRQGGSYNEQFF. Full variable domain (missing parts from reference TRBV19 and TRBJ2-1): DGGITQSPKYLFRKEGQNVTLSCEQNLNHDAMYWYRQDPGQGLRLIYYSQIVNDFQKGDIAEGYSVSREKKESFPLTVTSAQKNPTAFYLCASMRQGGSYNEQFFGPGTRLTVL.